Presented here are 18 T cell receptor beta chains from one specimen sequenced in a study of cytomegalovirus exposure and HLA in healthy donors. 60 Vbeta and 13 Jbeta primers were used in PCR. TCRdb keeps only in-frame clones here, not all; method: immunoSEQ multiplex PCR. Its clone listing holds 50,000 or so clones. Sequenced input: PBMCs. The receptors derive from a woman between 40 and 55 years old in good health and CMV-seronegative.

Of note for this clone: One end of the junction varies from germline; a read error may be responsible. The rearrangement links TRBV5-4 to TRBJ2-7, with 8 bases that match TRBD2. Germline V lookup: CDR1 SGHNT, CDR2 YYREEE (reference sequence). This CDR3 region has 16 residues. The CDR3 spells CASSFGGRSDSYDQYF. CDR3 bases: TGTGCCAGCAGCTTTGGCGGGAGGTCCGATTCCTACGACCAGTACTTC. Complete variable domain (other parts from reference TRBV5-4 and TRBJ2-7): ETGVTQSPTHLIKTRGQQVTLRCSSQSGHNTVSWYQQALGQGPQFIFQYYREEENGRGNFPPRFSGLQFPNYSSELNVNALELDDSALYLCASSFGGRSDSYDQYFGPGTRLTVT.

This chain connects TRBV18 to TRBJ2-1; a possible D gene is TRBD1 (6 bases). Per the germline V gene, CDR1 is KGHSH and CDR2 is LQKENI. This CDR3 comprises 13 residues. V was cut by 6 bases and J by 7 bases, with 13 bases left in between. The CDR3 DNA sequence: TGTGCCAGCTCGTACGGGACACTGAATGAGCAGTTCTTC. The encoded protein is CASSYGTLNEQFF.

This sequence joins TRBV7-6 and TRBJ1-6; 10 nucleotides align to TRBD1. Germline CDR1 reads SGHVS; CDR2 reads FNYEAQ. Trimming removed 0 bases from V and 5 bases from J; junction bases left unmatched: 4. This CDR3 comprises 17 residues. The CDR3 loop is CASSLATGQGNNSPLHF. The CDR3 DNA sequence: TGTGCCAGCAGCTTAGCGACGGGACAGGGGAATAATTCACCCCTCCACTTT.

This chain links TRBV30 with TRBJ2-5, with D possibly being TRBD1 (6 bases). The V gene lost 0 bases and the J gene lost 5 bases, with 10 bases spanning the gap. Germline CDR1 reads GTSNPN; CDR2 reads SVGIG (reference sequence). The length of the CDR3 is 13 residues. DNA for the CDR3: TGTGCCTGGAGTGTCACAGGGTTGGAGACCCAGTACTTC. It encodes CAWSVTGLETQYF.

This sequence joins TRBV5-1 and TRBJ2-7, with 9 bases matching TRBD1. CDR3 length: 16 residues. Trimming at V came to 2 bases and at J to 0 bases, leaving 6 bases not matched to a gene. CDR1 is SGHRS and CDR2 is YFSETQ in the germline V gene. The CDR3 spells CASSLLQGASSYEQYF. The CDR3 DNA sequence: TGCGCCAGCAGCTTACTACAGGGGGCAAGCTCCTACGAGCAGTACTTC.

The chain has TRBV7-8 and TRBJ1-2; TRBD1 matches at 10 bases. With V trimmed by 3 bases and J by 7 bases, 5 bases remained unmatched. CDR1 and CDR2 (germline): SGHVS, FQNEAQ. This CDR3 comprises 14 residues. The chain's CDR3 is CASSFGTGDSGYTF. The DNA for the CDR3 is TGTGCCAGCAGCTTCGGGACAGGGGATAGTGGCTACACCTTC.

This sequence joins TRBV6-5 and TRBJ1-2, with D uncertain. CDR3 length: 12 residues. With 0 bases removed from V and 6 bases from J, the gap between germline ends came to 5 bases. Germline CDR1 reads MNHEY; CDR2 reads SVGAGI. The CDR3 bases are TGTGCCAGCAGTTACTCGAGTCATGGCTACACCTTC. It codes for CASSYSSHGYTF.

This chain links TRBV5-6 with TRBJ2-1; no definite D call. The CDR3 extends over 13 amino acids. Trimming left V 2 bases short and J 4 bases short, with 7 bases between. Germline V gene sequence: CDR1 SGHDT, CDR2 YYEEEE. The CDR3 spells CASSLSNYNEQFF. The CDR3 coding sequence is TGTGCCAGCAGCTTAAGCAATTACAATGAGCAGTTCTTC.

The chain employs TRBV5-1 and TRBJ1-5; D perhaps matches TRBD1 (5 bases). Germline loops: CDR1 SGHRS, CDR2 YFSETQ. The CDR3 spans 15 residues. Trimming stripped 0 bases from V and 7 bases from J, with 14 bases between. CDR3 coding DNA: TGCGCCAGCAGCTTGGCTGGAGGGGTAGGACAGCCCCAGCATTTT. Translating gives CASSLAGGVGQPQHF.

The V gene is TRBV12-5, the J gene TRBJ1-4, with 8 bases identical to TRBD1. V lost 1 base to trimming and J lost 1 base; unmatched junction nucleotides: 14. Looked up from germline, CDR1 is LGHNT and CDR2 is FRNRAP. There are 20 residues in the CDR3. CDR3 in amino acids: CASGLESKQGGSGTNEKLFF. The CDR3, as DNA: TGTGCTAGTGGTTTGGAGTCCAAACAGGGGGGGTCGGGAACTAATGAAAAACTGTTTTTT.

This CDR3 reads CASSYSLNTEAFF. CDR3 bases: TGTGCCAGCAGTTACAGCTTGAACACTGAAGCTTTCTTT. The chain is built from TRBV2 and TRBJ1-1; D is ambiguous. The CDR3 consists of 13 residues. The germline CDR1 and CDR2 sequences are SNHLY and FYNNEI. V was pared by 5 bases and J by 0 bases, with 7 bases between.

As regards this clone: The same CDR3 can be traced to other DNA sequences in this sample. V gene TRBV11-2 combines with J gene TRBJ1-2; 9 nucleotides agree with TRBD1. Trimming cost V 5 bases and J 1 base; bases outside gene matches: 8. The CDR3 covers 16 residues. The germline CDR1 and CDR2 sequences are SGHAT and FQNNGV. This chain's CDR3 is CASSPTGTGLNYGYTF. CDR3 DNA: TGTGCCAGCAGCCCTACCGGGACAGGGCTTAACTATGGCTACACCTTC.

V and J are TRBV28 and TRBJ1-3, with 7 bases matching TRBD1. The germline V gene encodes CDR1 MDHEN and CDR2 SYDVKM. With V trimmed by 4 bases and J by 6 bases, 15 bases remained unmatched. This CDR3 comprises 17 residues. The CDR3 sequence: CASSSQGSTGKKNTIYF. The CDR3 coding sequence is TGTGCCAGCAGTTCCCAGGGTTCGACAGGGAAAAAAAACACCATATATTTT.

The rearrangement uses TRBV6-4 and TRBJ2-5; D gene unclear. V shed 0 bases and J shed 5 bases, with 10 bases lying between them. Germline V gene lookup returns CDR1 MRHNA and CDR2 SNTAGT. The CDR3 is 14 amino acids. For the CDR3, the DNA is TGTGCCAGCAGTGACTCTCTAATGAGTGAGACCCAGTACTTC. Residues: CASSDSLMSETQYF.

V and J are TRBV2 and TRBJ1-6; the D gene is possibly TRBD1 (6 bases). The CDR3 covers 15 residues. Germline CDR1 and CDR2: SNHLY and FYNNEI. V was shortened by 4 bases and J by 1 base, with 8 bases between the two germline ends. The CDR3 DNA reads TGTGCCAGCAGTGCCGACAGGTCCTATAATTCACCCCTCCACTTT. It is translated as CASSADRSYNSPLHF. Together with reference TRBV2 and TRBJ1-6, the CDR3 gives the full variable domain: EPEVTQTPSHQVTQMGQEVILRCVPISNHLYFYWYRQILGQKVEFLVSFYNNEISEKSEIFDDQFSVERPDGSNFTLKIRSTKLEDSAMYFCASSADRSYNSPLHFGNGTRLTVT.

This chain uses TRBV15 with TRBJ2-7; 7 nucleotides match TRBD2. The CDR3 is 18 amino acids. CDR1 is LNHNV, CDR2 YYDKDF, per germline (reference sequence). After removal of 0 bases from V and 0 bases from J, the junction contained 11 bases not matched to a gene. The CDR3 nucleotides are TGTGCCACCAGCAGAGATCTTAGCGGGCTGGATCGCTCCTACGAGCAGTACTTC. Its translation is CATSRDLSGLDRSYEQYF. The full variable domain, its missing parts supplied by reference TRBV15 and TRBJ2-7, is DAMVIQNPRYQVTQFGKPVTLSCSQTLNHNVMYWYQQKSSQAPKLLFHYYDKDFNNEADTPDNFQSRRPNTSFCFLDIRSPGLGDTAMYLCATSRDLSGLDRSYEQYFGPGTRLTVT.

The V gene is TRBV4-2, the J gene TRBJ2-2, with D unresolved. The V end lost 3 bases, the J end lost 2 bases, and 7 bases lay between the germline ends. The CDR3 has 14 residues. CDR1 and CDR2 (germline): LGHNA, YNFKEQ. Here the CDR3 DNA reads TGTGCCAGCAGCCAGGAGACTAACACCGGGGAGCTGTTTTTT. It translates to CASSQETNTGELFF.

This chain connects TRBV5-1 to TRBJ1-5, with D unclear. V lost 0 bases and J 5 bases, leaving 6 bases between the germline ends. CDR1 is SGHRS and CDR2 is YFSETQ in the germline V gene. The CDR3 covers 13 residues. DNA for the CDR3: TGCGCCAGCAGCTTGGCAACGGATCAGCCCCAGCATTTT. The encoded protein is CASSLATDQPQHF.